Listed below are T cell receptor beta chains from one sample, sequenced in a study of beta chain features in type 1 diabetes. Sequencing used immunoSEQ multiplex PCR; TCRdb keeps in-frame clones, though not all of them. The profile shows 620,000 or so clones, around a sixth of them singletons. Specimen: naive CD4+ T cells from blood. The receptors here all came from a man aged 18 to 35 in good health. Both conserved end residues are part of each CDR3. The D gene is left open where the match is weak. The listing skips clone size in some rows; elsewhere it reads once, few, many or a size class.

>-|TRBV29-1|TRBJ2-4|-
TGCAGCGTTGAATCGCCAGCCAAAAACATTCAGTACTTC
CSVESPAKNIQYF
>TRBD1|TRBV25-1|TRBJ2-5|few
TGTGCCTGCGGCAGGACAGGGGGTTGGGAGACCCAGTACTTC
CACGRTGGWETQYF
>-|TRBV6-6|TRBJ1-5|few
TGTGCCAGCAGTTTTTCCCTAGGGGTTAGCAATCAGCCCCAGCATTTT
CASSFSLGVSNQPQHF
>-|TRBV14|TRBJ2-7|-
TGTGCCAGCAGCCAAGGGATAGAGCAGTACTTC
CASSQGIEQYF
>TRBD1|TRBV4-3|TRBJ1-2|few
TGCGCCAGCAGCCAAGAGTGGGGGACAGTACGCGCCTTC
CASSQEWGTVRAF
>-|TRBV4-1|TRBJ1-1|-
TGCGCCAGCAGCCACCCCAGGAACACTGAAGCTTTCTTT
CASSHPRNTEAFF
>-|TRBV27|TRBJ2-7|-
TGTGCCAGCAAATCCAGGAACTCCTACGAGCAGTACTTC
CASKSRNSYEQYF
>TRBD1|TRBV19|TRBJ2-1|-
TGTGCCAGTAGTGTTGAACAGGGGGCGACGCGGTTCTTC
CASSVEQGATRFF
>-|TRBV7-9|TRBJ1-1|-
TGTGCCAGCAGCCATATATCACTGGGGCTCACTGAAGCTTTCTTT
CASSHISLGLTEAFF
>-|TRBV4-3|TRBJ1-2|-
TGCGCCAGCAGCCAAGGTTTACTTTTAGCTAACTATGGCTACACCTTC
CASSQGLLLANYGYTF
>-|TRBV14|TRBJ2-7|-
TGTGCCAGCAGCCCTCGAAGGGGGATCCTACTTGTCGCCTACGAGCAGTACTTC
CASSPRRGILLVAYEQYF
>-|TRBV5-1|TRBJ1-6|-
TGCGCCAGCAGCTTTCGCCCAGCTAATTCACCCCTCCACTTT
CASSFRPANSPLHF
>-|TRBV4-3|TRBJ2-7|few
TGCGCCAGCAGCCAACGGGTTTGGGAGACCTACGAGCAGTACTTC
CASSQRVWETYEQYF
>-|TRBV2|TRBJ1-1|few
TGTGCCAGCAGTGGGGACGGGATGAACACTGAAGCTTTCTTT
CASSGDGMNTEAFF
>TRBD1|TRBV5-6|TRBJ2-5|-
TGTGCCAGCAGCCGAGGGACAGTCCAAGAGACCCAGTACTTC
CASSRGTVQETQYF
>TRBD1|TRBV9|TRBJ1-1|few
TGTGCCAGCAGCGTAGGGACAGGGGGCTGGATGAACACTGAAGCTTTCTTT
CASSVGTGGWMNTEAFF
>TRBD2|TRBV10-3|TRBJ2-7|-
TGTGCCATCAGTGAGTTGGGACTAGCGGGCGAGCAGTACTTC
CAISELGLAGEQYF
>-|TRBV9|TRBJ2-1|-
TGTGCCAGCAGCCCCCTGGGAGCATCCTACAATGAGCAGTTCTTC
CASSPLGASYNEQFF
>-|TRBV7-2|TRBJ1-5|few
TGTGCCAGCAGCTTAAAGCCCGAATATAGCAATCAGCCCCAGCATTTT
CASSLKPEYSNQPQHF
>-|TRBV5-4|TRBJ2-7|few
TGTGCCAGCAGCTCCTCGACCTACGAGCAGTACTTC
CASSSSTYEQYF
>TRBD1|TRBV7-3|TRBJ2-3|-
TGTGCCAGCAGCTCACAGGGGGTTGGCACAGATACGCAGTATTTT
CASSSQGVGTDTQYF
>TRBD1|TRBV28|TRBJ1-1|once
TGTGCCAGCGGGACAGAGAACACTGAAGCTTTCTTT
CASGTENTEAFF
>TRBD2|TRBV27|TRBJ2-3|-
TGTGCCAGCAGTTGGGCTAGCGGGAGATCCGATACGCAGTATTTT
CASSWASGRSDTQYF
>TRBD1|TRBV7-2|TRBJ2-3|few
TGTGCCAGCAGCCTACGGCTGGGGCAGGGGGCAACAGATACGCAGTATTTT
CASSLRLGQGATDTQYF
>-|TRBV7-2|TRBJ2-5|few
TGTGCCAGCAGCTTAGGCCCATCGGGAGTCGGTGGGCAAGAGACCCAGTACTTC
CASSLGPSGVGGQETQYF
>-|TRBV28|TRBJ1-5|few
TGTGCCAGCAGTTTGGGAAAGCGGCAGCCCCAGCATTTT
CASSLGKRQPQHF
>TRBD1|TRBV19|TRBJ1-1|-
TGTGCCAGTAGTATTGGACAGGCTCTTGAAGCTTTCTTT
CASSIGQALEAFF
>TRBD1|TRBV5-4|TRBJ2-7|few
TGTGCCAGCAGCTTGCCGGGACAGGGAGATCCTCAGCAGTACTTC
CASSLPGQGDPQQYF
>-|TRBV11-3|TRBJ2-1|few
TGTGCCAGCAGCTTAGCGTGGGGACACCGTAACAATGAGCAGTTCTTC
CASSLAWGHRNNEQFF
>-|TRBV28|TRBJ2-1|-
TGTGCCAGCACCTTAGGGGGTGGAGGGGCCTACAATGAGCAGTTCTTC
CASTLGGGGAYNEQFF
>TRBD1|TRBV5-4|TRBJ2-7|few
TGTGCCAGCAGCCAGGGACAGCAGTCCTACGAGCAGTACTTC
CASSQGQQSYEQYF
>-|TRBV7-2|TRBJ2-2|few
TGTGCCAGCAGCTTAGTAGGGAGAGGGACCGGGGAGCTGTTTTTT
CASSLVGRGTGELFF
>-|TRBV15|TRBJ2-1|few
TGTGCCACCAGCAGAGATAAAGGGGTCAGAGAGCAGTTCTTC
CATSRDKGVREQFF
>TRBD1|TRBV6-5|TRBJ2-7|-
TGTGCCAGCAGTAGCCAGACAGGGACGTACGAGCAGTACTTC
CASSSQTGTYEQYF
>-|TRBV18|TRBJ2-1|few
TGTGCCAGCTCACCCATGACTAGGTCTTTGGAGCAGTTCTTC
CASSPMTRSLEQFF
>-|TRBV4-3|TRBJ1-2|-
TGCGCCAGCAGCCAAGAGCATACTAACTATGGCTACACCTTC
CASSQEHTNYGYTF
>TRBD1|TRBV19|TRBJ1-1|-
TGTGCCAGTAGTATTGGAGACAGGGGTACTGAAGCTTTCTTT
CASSIGDRGTEAFF
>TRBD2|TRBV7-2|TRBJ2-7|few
TGTGCCAGCAGTCGGACTAGCGGGGGGCCCTACGAGCAGTACTTC
CASSRTSGGPYEQYF
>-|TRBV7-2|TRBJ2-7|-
TGTGCCAGCAGCCCTTCGTCCTACGAGCAGTACTTC
CASSPSSYEQYF
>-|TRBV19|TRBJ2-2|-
TGTGCCAGTAGTCTATCGAACAAGGGTTCCGGGGAGCTGTTTTTT
CASSLSNKGSGELFF
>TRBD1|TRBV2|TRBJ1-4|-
TGTGCCAGCAGGGACAGGGCAAGGGCTAATGAAAAACTGTTTTTT
CASRDRARANEKLFF
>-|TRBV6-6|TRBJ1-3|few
TGTGCCAGCAGCCAACAGAGCCTCTCTGGAAACACCATATATTTT
CASSQQSLSGNTIYF
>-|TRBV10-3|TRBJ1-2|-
TGTGCCATCAGTGAGCCGGGACGGAGTTATGGCTACACCTTC
CAISEPGRSYGYTF
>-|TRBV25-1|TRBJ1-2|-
TGTGCCAGCAGTCGGGCCTCTGGCTACACCTTC
CASSRASGYTF